The 27 T cell receptor beta chains presented below share a single source sample, sequenced in a study of T cell responses to AZD1222 COVID-19 vaccine. Repertoires were generated with immunoSEQ multiplex PCR, while TCRdb's copy carries only in-frame clones and drops some. This table holds roughly 97,000 clones, more than 75% found once. Here the sequenced sample was peripheral blood, taken 28 days after the second dose of the MenACWY control vaccine. The source of these receptors is an adult who received the MenACWY meningococcal vaccine as a control.

The V and J genes are TRBV4-1 and TRBJ2-2; tentatively, D is TRBD2 (5 bases). Trimming removed 1 base from V and 5 bases from J, with 11 bases in between. The germline gives CDR1 MGHRA, CDR2 YSYEKL. There are 15 residues in the CDR3. CDR3 sequence: CASSQGGYKTGELFF. CDR3 DNA: TGCGCCAGCAGCCAAGGAGGGTATAAGACCGGGGAGCTGTTTTTT.

The chain joins TRBV7-3 to TRBJ1-1, with D unclear. V was clipped by 3 bases and J by 5 bases, with 13 bases between them. Looked up from germline, CDR1 is SGHTA and CDR2 is FQGTGA. The CDR3 runs 14 residues. The CDR3 here is CASSFLGGGTEAFF. CDR3 nucleotide sequence: TGTGCCAGCAGCTTTTTGGGAGGTGGGACTGAAGCTTTCTTT.

The J gene is TRBJ1-5, the V gene TRBV28, with D maybe TRBD1 (5 bases). Germline CDR1 MDHEN, CDR2 SYDVKM. Trimming pared 4 bases from V and 2 bases from J, leaving 9 bases between. This CDR3 has 14 amino acids. The CDR3 sequence is CASSSQGGNQPQHF. The CDR3 region has the DNA TGTGCCAGCAGTTCTCAAGGGGGCAATCAGCCCCAGCATTTT.

In this sample, this clone turned up once. The chain has TRBV27 and TRBJ2-2, with a possible D match to TRBD1 (6 bases). The CDR3 runs 16 residues. Trimming stripped 6 bases from V and 4 bases from J, with 18 bases between. The V gene's germline CDR1 is MNHEY and CDR2 SMNVEV (reference sequence). The CDR3 nucleotides are TGTGCCAGCAGACGAACCGGGACACGACTCACCGGGGAGCTGTTTTTT. Protein product: CASRRTGTRLTGELFF.

The chain is built from TRBV10-3 and TRBJ2-4; D call uncertain. V shed 6 bases and J shed 3 bases, with 18 bases lying between them. Germline-derived CDR1 and CDR2 are ENHRY and SYGVKD. The CDR3 is made up of 16 amino acids. The chain's CDR3 is CAISAGPPESKNIQYF. DNA of the CDR3: TGTGCCATCAGCGCCGGGCCACCCGAAAGCAAAAACATTCAGTACTTC.

The chain is built from TRBV7-9 and TRBJ1-1; D unresolved. The length of the CDR3 is 14 residues. V was cut by 3 bases and J by 1 base, with 9 bases left in between. Germline-derived CDR1 and CDR2 are SEHNR and FQNEAQ (reference sequence). The DNA of the CDR3 is TGTGCCAGCAGCTTCGCCTCAGGGAACACTGAAGCTTTCTTT. Protein: CASSFASGNTEAFF.

The rearrangement joins TRBV9 to TRBJ1-1; no firm D call. CDR1 and CDR2 from the germline V gene are SGDLS and YYNGEE. Between the trimmed V and J ends, which lost 0 bases and 2 bases, there was a span of 11 bases. This CDR3 has 15 residues. CDR3 residues: CASSVVGTPNTEAFF. The CDR3 DNA reads as TGTGCCAGCAGCGTAGTGGGAACCCCTAACACTGAAGCTTTCTTT.

This clone was seen a single time. This rearrangement joins TRBV7-2 to TRBJ1-1; weak D call: TRBD1 (5 bases). The CDR3 loop spans 15 amino acids. The germline V gene has CDR1 SGHTA and CDR2 FQGNSA. Between the trimmed V and J ends, which lost 4 bases and 1 base, there was a span of 13 bases. CDR3 coding DNA: TGTGCCAGCAGCTCGACCGGGACGGCGAACACTGAAGCTTTCTTT. Translated, it gives CASSSTGTANTEAFF.

The chain uses TRBV11-2 and TRBJ2-7; 12 bases agree with TRBD2. The CDR3 runs 15 residues. CDR1 SGHAT and CDR2 FQNNGV come from the germline V gene. V dropped 5 bases and J dropped 3; count of bases not matched to a gene: 5. This chain's CDR3 is CASSATSGGNYEQYF. CDR3 in DNA: TGTGCCAGCAGCGCCACTAGCGGGGGGAACTACGAGCAGTACTTC.

V usage is TRBV11-2 and J usage is TRBJ1-2; D is perhaps TRBD1 (5 bases). The CDR3 runs 13 residues. Per germline, CDR1 SGHAT and CDR2 FQNNGV. The V and J ends lost 1 base and 2 bases respectively, with 5 bases between them. The CDR3 DNA is TGTGCCAGCAGCTTAGGACAGAACTATGGCTACACCTTC. Protein: CASSLGQNYGYTF. Complete variable domain (other parts from reference TRBV11-2 and TRBJ1-2): EAGVAQSPRYKIIEKRQSVAFWCNPISGHATLYWYQQILGQGPKLLIQFQNNGVVDDSQLPKDRFSAERLKGVDSTLKIQPAKLEDSAVYLCASSLGQNYGYTFGSGTRLTVV.

The chain is built from TRBV19 and TRBJ2-7, with 8 bases matching TRBD2. Per the germline V gene, CDR1 is LNHDA and CDR2 is SQIVND (reference sequence). Germline trimming cut 3 bases from V and 2 bases from J; bases unmatched to any gene: 3. There are 14 residues in the CDR3. The CDR3 sequence: CASSMRGAPYEQYF. In nucleotides, the CDR3 is TGTGCCAGTAGTATGCGGGGGGCCCCCTACGAGCAGTACTTC.

The rearrangement links TRBV4-2 to TRBJ1-6, with 11 bases lining up with TRBD1. Unmatched junction bases numbered 11, after V lost 4 bases and J lost 9 bases. Per the germline V gene, CDR1 is LGHNA and CDR2 is YNFKEQ. The CDR3 has 17 amino acids. Written as DNA, the CDR3 is TGTGCCAGCAGCCTCGTCCGCACCGGGACAGGGGGTTCACCCCTCCACTTT. It encodes CASSLVRTGTGGSPLHF.

The CDR3 protein is CASSGGHDSKKLFF. CDR3 nucleotide sequence: TGTGCCAGCAGCGGGGGACATGACTCCAAAAAACTGTTTTTT. V gene TRBV9 combines with J gene TRBJ1-4; TRBD1 might be the D (6 bases). CDR1 and CDR2 from the germline V gene are SGDLS and YYNGEE. The CDR3 extends over 14 amino acids. Trimming took off 3 bases at V and 9 bases at J, with 15 bases between the two ends.

The rearrangement uses TRBV29-1 and TRBJ2-7; D possibly matches TRBD1 or TRBD2 (5 bases each). This CDR3 has 14 residues. Trimming took off 2 bases at V and 7 bases at J, with 18 bases between the two ends. Germline V CDR1 and CDR2: SQVTM, ANQGSEA. CDR3: CSVEKVNVRGEQYF. Here the CDR3 DNA reads TGCAGCGTTGAAAAGGTAAACGTGAGGGGAGAGCAGTACTTC.

The CDR3 here is CASKVTGQGMNEQYF. CDR3 DNA: TGTGCCAGTAAGGTGACGGGACAGGGGATGAACGAGCAGTACTTC. The chain employs TRBV19 and TRBJ2-7; 10 bases agree with TRBD1. Germline-derived CDR1 and CDR2 are LNHDA and SQIVND (reference sequence). Trimming cost V 7 bases and J 5 bases; bases outside gene matches: 11. The CDR3 has 15 amino acids.

This clone was detected only a few times. The chain joins TRBV27 to TRBJ1-5; a weak D match, TRBD1 (6 bases). This CDR3 comprises 16 residues. V was shortened by 5 bases and J by 2 bases, with 16 bases between the two germline ends. Germline CDR1 and CDR2: MNHEY and SMNVEV (reference sequence). CDR3 DNA: TGTGCCAGCAGTCCCCATGCGGGGGCAGGCAATCAGCCCCAGCATTTT. The encoded protein is CASSPHAGAGNQPQHF.

V is TRBV11-2 and J is TRBJ2-7; 9 bases fit TRBD1. The CDR3 runs to 12 residues. The germline gives CDR1 SGHAT, CDR2 FQNNGV. After removal of 5 bases from V and 8 bases from J, the junction contained 4 bases not matched to a gene. The CDR3 spells CASSTDRGKQYF. As DNA, the CDR3 is TGTGCCAGCAGCACGGACAGGGGCAAGCAGTACTTC.

This chain connects TRBV4-3 to TRBJ2-5; 8 bases are a match to TRBD1. This CDR3 is built from 13 residues. The germline gives CDR1 LGHNA, CDR2 YSLEER. V lost 4 bases and J lost 5; bases outside the gene matches: 3. Here the CDR3 DNA reads TGCGCCAGCAGCCGCAACAGGGGGGAGACCCAGTACTTC. As protein: CASSRNRGETQYF.

V usage is TRBV5-1 and J usage is TRBJ1-1; no clear D gene. The CDR3 extends over 16 amino acids. Between the trimmed V and J ends, which lost 3 bases and 3 bases, there was a span of 18 bases. Germline-derived CDR1 and CDR2 are SGHRS and YFSETQ. The CDR3 loop is CASSSTVPVADTEAFF. The CDR3 nucleotides read TGCGCCAGCAGCTCTACAGTTCCCGTTGCAGACACTGAAGCTTTCTTT.

The V gene is TRBV7-9, the J gene TRBJ1-6; tentative D call: TRBD1 (5 bases). Germline lookup yields CDR1 SEHNR and CDR2 FQNEAQ (reference sequence). The CDR3 totals 13 residues. The ends were cut back, 2 bases at V and 8 bases at J, with 7 bases in the middle. The CDR3 spells CASSLMGHSPLHF. CDR3 bases: TGTGCCAGCAGCTTAATGGGGCATTCACCCCTCCACTTT. Full variable domain (missing parts from reference TRBV7-9 and TRBJ1-6): DTGVSQNPRHKITKRGQNVTFRCDPISEHNRLYWYRQTLGQGPEFLTYFQNEAQLEKSRLLSDRFSAERPKGSFSTLEIQRTEQGDSAMYLCASSLMGHSPLHFGNGTRLTVT.

J is TRBJ2-1 and V is TRBV18; D is possibly TRBD1 (5 bases). V lost 1 base to trimming and J lost 5 bases, with 24 bases between them. This CDR3 is 19 amino acids long. The germline V gene encodes CDR1 KGHSH and CDR2 LQKENI. The CDR3 DNA is TGTGCCAGCTCACCACGTCTTCTGGCAGGGATTGAGAACAACAATGAGCAGTTCTTC. Its protein is CASSPRLLAGIENNNEQFF.

V gene TRBV9 combines with J gene TRBJ2-5, with D possibly matching TRBD2 (6 bases). Trimming took 0 bases from V and 0 from J, leaving 9 bases between them. The CDR3 covers 15 residues. Germline V lookup: CDR1 SGDLS, CDR2 YYNGEE. The DNA for the CDR3 is TGTGCCAGCAGCGTAGGACTAGTTAACCAAGAGACCCAGTACTTC. Its protein product is CASSVGLVNQETQYF.

This sequence joins TRBV14 and TRBJ1-5; possibly TRBD1 for D (6 bases). Germline CDR1 is SGHDN and CDR2 is FVKESK. The CDR3 is 16 residues long. Trimming shortened V by 1 base and J by 0 bases, and 10 bases separated the two germline ends. CDR3 DNA sequence: TGTGCCAGCAGCCAAGTACAGGGAAATAGCAATCAGCCCCAGCATTTT. This sequence encodes CASSQVQGNSNQPQHF.

The rearrangement links TRBV3-1 (or the pseudogene TRBV3-2) to TRBJ2-2; D may be TRBD2 (6 bases). The CDR3 totals 17 residues. The germline V gene encodes CDR1 LGHDT and CDR2 YNNKEL (reference sequence). The ends were cut back, 4 bases at V and 0 bases at J, with 15 bases in the middle. The CDR3 DNA reads TGTGCCAGCAGCCCTAAGTGGGGCGGGGCGAACACCGGGGAGCTGTTTTTT. Its protein is CASSPKWGGANTGELFF.

The rearrangement uses TRBV10-3 and TRBJ1-4; TRBD1 matches at 10 bases. Germline-derived CDR1 and CDR2 are ENHRY and SYGVKD. The CDR3 runs to 17 residues. J lost 2 bases, V lost 2 bases, and 5 bases had no gene match. The CDR3 is CAISEQGQGGTNEKLFF. The CDR3, as DNA: TGTGCCATCAGTGAGCAAGGACAGGGGGGGACTAATGAAAAACTGTTTTTT.

CDR3 sequence reads: CASSLGRTGEQYF. CDR3 nucleotide sequence: TGTGCCAGCAGTTTAGGACGGACGGGGGAGCAGTACTTC. The rearrangement joins TRBV12-3 or TRBV12-4 to TRBJ2-7; D might be TRBD2 (5 bases). V was shortened by 1 base and J by 7 bases, with 11 bases between the two germline ends. The CDR3 has 13 amino acids.

This sequence joins TRBV4-2 and TRBJ1-6; D is uncertain. V lost 4 bases and J 5 bases, leaving 3 bases between the germline ends. Germline V CDR1 and CDR2: LGHNA, YNFKEQ. This CDR3 contains 12 residues. CDR3: CASSLNNSPLHF. DNA of the CDR3: TGTGCCAGCAGCCTTAATAATTCACCCCTCCACTTT.